This TCR beta chain was sequenced during a study of T cell clonotyping in hematopoietic cell transplantation. For the study at large: Recipient samples before transplant were obtained post-cytoreduction. The study's findings and limits: Pathologically expanded recipient clonotypes increased progressively from day 30 to day 180 as diversity fell. Few recipient clonotypes overlapped donors; over 95% were de novo at given depth.

Turning to this clone: The antigen is unknown.

CDR3 size: 15 residues. The V gene lost 3 bases and the J gene lost 3 bases, with 14 bases spanning the gap. Germline-derived CDR1 and CDR2 are MGHDK and SYGVNS. Indicated time point: recipient sample about 28 days before transplant, after cytoreduction. TCRdb keeps only in-frame clones here, not all; method: immunoSEQ multiplex PCR. The data contain roughly 50,000 clones, just over 85% of them seen just once; the ten biggest clones take up roughly 6%. Material: peripheral blood mononuclear cells, obtained before stem cell transplant. This sequence joins TRBV25-1 and TRBJ2-5; D is unresolved. The sequence came from a man aged 60 to 69 with biphenotypic leukemia. Some clones in this sample may be carry-over from other donors' samples. This CDR3 reads CASSDRLELEETQYF. CDR3 nucleotide sequence: TGTGCCAGCAGTGATAGATTGGAGTTGGAAGAGACCCAGTACTTC.